A selection of T cell receptor beta chains follows, all from one sample in a study of blood T cells in healthy people across ages. TCRdb ran MiXCR on the 5' RACE reads and lists one entry per CDR3 protein. The repertoire holds about 840,000 distinct CDR3 sequences, with approximately 32% as singletons. The sample was also linked to a second study, of T cells of mothers and their children.

Sequencing was carried out using blood. These receptors all come from a woman aged 40 to 55 in good health. The CDR3 runs from the conserved cysteine through the conserved F or W. Fields, in order: V gene, D gene, CDR3 length, J gene, clone size, CDR3 protein, CDR3 DNA. The D gene is left open where the match is weak. Where a row states a size, it is once, few, many or the class of an expanded clone; other rows omit it.

TRBV5-5,.,17,TRBJ1-2,.,CASSLEMGQGINYGYTF,TGTGCCAGCAGCTTGGAAATGGGGCAGGGTATCAACTATGGCTACACCTTC
TRBV9,.,14,TRBJ2-7,many,CASSSRDFSYEQYF,TGTGCCAGCAGTAGTCGGGACTTCTCCTACGAGCAGTACTTC
TRBV20-1,TRBD1,15,TRBJ1-1,few,CSARPGGDRDSEAFF,TGCAGTGCTAGACCGGGGGGGGACAGGGACTCTGAAGCTTTCTTT
TRBV7-2,TRBD2,15,TRBJ2-5,once,CASKTTSGSVKTQYF,TGTGCCAGCAAAACCACTAGCGGAAGTGTGAAGACCCAGTACTTC
TRBV13,TRBD1,16,TRBJ2-1,many,CASSFGGQVAYNEQFF,TGTGCCAGCAGCTTCGGCGGACAGGTGGCCTACAATGAGCAGTTCTTC
TRBV14,TRBD1,18,TRBJ1-6,few,CASSRTDRGGPYNSPLHF,TGTGCCAGCAGCCGAACTGACAGGGGCGGACCTTATAATTCACCCCTCCACTTT
TRBV7-2,.,14,TRBJ2-7,many,CASSSGTLLYEQYF,TGTGCCAGCAGCTCCGGGACACTCCTTTACGAGCAGTACTTC
TRBV28,TRBD1,16,TRBJ2-1,few,CASSMLGQSTYNEQFF,TGTGCCAGCAGTATGTTGGGACAGAGTACCTACAATGAGCAGTTCTTC
TRBV28,TRBD1,15,TRBJ1-2,.,CASWGTGGSNYGYTF,TGTGCCAGCTGGGGGACAGGGGGCTCGAACTATGGCTACACCTTC
TRBV5-1,.,16,TRBJ2-5,.,CASSLAAGLNQETQYF,TGCGCCAGCAGCTTGGCGGCAGGACTGAACCAAGAGACCCAGTACTTC
TRBV2,.,14,TRBJ2-7,.,CASSGNRGGNEQYF,TGTGCCAGCAGTGGAAACAGGGGGGGAAACGAGCAGTACTTC
TRBV10-3,TRBD1,15,TRBJ2-3,.,CAITGQAGTTDTQYF,TGTGCCATCACGGGACAGGCGGGAACCACAGATACGCAGTATTTT
TRBV7-2,.,11,TRBJ2-5,many,CASSLHETQYF,TGTGCCAGCAGCTTGCATGAGACCCAGTACTTC
TRBV12-3/TRBV12-4,TRBD2,15,TRBJ2-1,.,CASSLRREYNNEQFF,TGTGCCAGCAGTTTACGGCGGGAGTATAACAATGAGCAGTTCTTC
TRBV11-2,TRBD1,15,TRBJ2-7,many,CASSLGGQSSYEQYF,TGTGCCAGCAGCTTAGGGGGACAGAGCTCCTACGAGCAGTACTTC
TRBV4-1,.,14,TRBJ1-2,few,CASSQVNAEYGYTF,TGCGCCAGCAGCCAAGTTAACGCGGAGTATGGCTACACCTTC
TRBV14,.,15,TRBJ2-1,.,CASSQEGVRIFEQFF,TGTGCCAGCAGCCAAGAGGGGGTTAGAATCTTTGAGCAGTTCTTC